This is a list of T cell receptor beta chains from one sample in a study of blood T cell repertoires in COVID-19. Produced via immunoSEQ multiplex PCR; TCRdb's table is partial and in-frame only. The sample lists about 130,000 clones, 85% occurring once. Sample: peripheral blood. The receptors here all came from a man older than 75 with active or convalescent COVID-19. The CDR3 runs from the conserved cysteine through the conserved F or W. D genes are given only for firm matches. For some rows the clone size is stated as once, few or many, or as a class when expanded; others skip it.

V	J	D	size	CDR3	DNA
TRBV18	TRBJ1-4	NA	NA	CASSPPSERGNEKLFF	TGTGCCAGCTCACCACCCTCAGAACGGGGTAATGAAAAACTGTTTTTT
TRBV29-1	TRBJ2-7	TRBD1	NA	CSVAGRIATGSRSSYEQYF	TGCAGCGTTGCCGGAAGGATAGCGACAGGGAGTCGAAGCTCCTACGAGCAGTACTTC
TRBV6-5	TRBJ1-5	NA	NA	CASKGSRQLNQPQHF	TGTGCCAGCAAGGGATCTAGACAGTTAAATCAGCCCCAGCATTTT
TRBV6-5	TRBJ2-7	TRBD2	NA	CASSRLAGETYEQYF	TGTGCCAGCAGTCGCCTAGCGGGGGAAACCTACGAGCAGTACTTC
TRBV5-1	TRBJ2-6	TRBD1	NA	CASSLELRDSFLSGANVLTF	TGCGCCAGCAGCTTGGAACTTAGGGACAGTTTCCTCTCTGGGGCCAACGTCCTGACTTTC
TRBV7-3	TRBJ2-3	TRBD2	NA	CASSPTGTSGPTDTQYF	TGTGCCAGCAGCCCAACCGGGACTAGCGGGCCCACAGATACGCAGTATTTT
TRBV6-1	TRBJ2-2	NA	once	CASSEGRTGELFF	TGTGCCAGCAGTGAAGGGCGGACCGGGGAGCTGTTTTTT
TRBV7-9	TRBJ2-1	TRBD2	few	CASSLVTSANEQFF	TGTGCCAGCAGCTTAGTCACTAGCGCCAATGAGCAGTTCTTC
TRBV13	TRBJ1-2	TRBD1	few	CASSPSSQGAYGYTF	TGTGCCAGCAGCCCATCTTCACAGGGGGCTTATGGCTACACCTTC
TRBV6-2/TRBV6-3	TRBJ2-1	NA	few	CASSYSPDRGPAGGDEQFF	TGTGCCAGCAGTTACTCACCGGACAGGGGACCAGCGGGAGGCGATGAGCAGTTCTTC
TRBV29-1	TRBJ2-3	TRBD2	NA	CSVETSGAATQYF	TGCAGCGTTGAGACTAGCGGGGCTGCGACGCAGTATTTT
TRBV5-4	TRBJ1-3	NA	NA	CASSFGRGISGNTIYF	TGTGCCAGCAGCTTTGGAAGAGGGATCTCTGGAAACACCATATATTTT
TRBV11-2	TRBJ1-2	NA	once	CASSFDRPTNYGYTF	TGTGCCAGCAGCTTCGACAGACCAACTAACTATGGCTACACCTTC
TRBV9	TRBJ2-2	NA	NA	CASAGPRVEVGELFF	TGTGCCAGTGCCGGCCCCCGGGTCGAAGTCGGGGAGCTGTTTTTT
TRBV9	TRBJ1-1	TRBD1	NA	CASSPRDRGASSEAFF	TGTGCCAGCAGCCCCAGGGACAGGGGCGCGAGTTCTGAAGCTTTCTTT
TRBV3-1/TRBV3-2	TRBJ2-1	TRBD1	NA	CASSKNRGRSYNEQFF	TGTGCCAGCAGCAAAAACAGGGGGCGTTCCTACAATGAGCAGTTCTTC
TRBV7-9	TRBJ2-5	NA	NA	CASSLALGGETQYF	TGTGCCAGCAGCTTAGCCCTGGGGGGAGAGACCCAGTACTTC
TRBV7-2	TRBJ1-1	TRBD1	NA	CASSSGQGYRILSTEAFF	TGTGCCAGCAGCTCGGGACAGGGATATAGGATTCTGAGCACTGAAGCTTTCTTT
TRBV5-5	TRBJ2-3	TRBD2	once	CASSPGTSGPADTQYF	TGTGCCAGCAGTCCCGGGACTAGCGGACCCGCGGATACGCAGTATTTT
TRBV24-1	TRBJ2-7	TRBD2	NA	CATSDLAGVPFGEQYF	TGTGCCACCAGTGATTTGGCGGGGGTACCCTTCGGCGAGCAGTACTTC
TRBV6-5	TRBJ2-5	TRBD1	NA	CASRGQGYQETQYF	TGTGCCAGCAGGGGACAGGGGTACCAAGAGACCCAGTACTTC
TRBV5-1	TRBJ1-1	NA	NA	CASSFGQGGDTEAFF	TGCGCCAGCAGCTTCGGCCAGGGTGGGGACACTGAAGCTTTCTTT
TRBV5-6	TRBJ2-6	TRBD2	NA	CASSRTSYRVLTF	TGTGCCAGCAGCAGGACTAGTTACCGCGTCCTGACTTTC
TRBV19	TRBJ1-2	NA	NA	CASSIWQGGIYGYTF	TGTGCCAGTAGTATCTGGCAGGGAGGTATCTATGGCTACACCTTC
TRBV7-9	TRBJ1-6	NA	NA	CASSRDPRAPLHF	TGTGCCAGCAGCAGGGATCCGAGGGCACCCCTCCACTTT
TRBV3-1/TRBV3-2	TRBJ1-3	TRBD1	NA	CASSQDRTGIWNTIYF	TGTGCCAGCAGCCAAGATCGGACAGGAATTTGGAACACCATATATTTT
TRBV16	TRBJ1-2	NA	few	CASSQSTRDINYGYTF	TGTGCCAGCAGCCAATCTACCCGGGACATTAACTATGGCTACACCTTC
TRBV29-1	TRBJ2-7	TRBD1	NA	CSVVGQDDEQYF	TGCAGCGTTGTGGGACAGGATGACGAGCAGTACTTC
TRBV2	TRBJ2-3	TRBD2	NA	CASRRLAGTDTQYF	TGTGCCAGCAGGAGACTAGCGGGCACAGATACGCAGTATTTT
TRBV5-1	TRBJ2-5	NA	NA	CASSLGSETQYF	TGCGCCAGCAGCTTGGGTTCGGAGACCCAGTACTTC
TRBV18	TRBJ2-7	NA	NA	CASSLVLARHSYEQYF	TGTGCCAGCTCCCTCGTTCTAGCGCGCCACTCCTACGAGCAGTACTTC
TRBV27	TRBJ2-7	TRBD2	NA	CASSSPYGAGASYEQYF	TGTGCCAGCAGTTCCCCCTACGGGGCGGGAGCCTCCTACGAGCAGTACTTC
TRBV11-2	TRBJ2-1	NA	NA	CASSLGGPNEQFF	TGTGCCAGCAGCCTGGGGGGGCCTAATGAGCAGTTCTTC
TRBV7-9	TRBJ2-1	TRBD1	NA	CASSFGARGTGRDNEQFF	TGTGCCAGCAGCTTCGGGGCCCGGGGGACAGGGCGGGACAATGAGCAGTTCTTC
TRBV28	TRBJ1-5	TRBD1	NA	CASSSTRDRGYFRNQPQHF	TGTGCCAGCAGTTCCACCCGGGACAGGGGGTATTTTAGGAATCAGCCCCAGCATTTT
TRBV5-1	TRBJ2-7	NA	NA	CASSSTTKQYF	TGCGCCAGCAGCTCCACAACGAAGCAGTACTTC
TRBV10-3	TRBJ2-1	TRBD2	NA	CAISESLSGGAGYNEQFF	TGTGCCATCAGTGAGTCCCTTAGCGGGGGGGCCGGCTACAATGAGCAGTTCTTC
TRBV29-1	TRBJ1-5	NA	NA	CSAIDSLNQPQHF	TGCAGCGCTATCGACAGCCTCAATCAGCCCCAGCATTTT
TRBV6-1	TRBJ2-2	NA	NA	CASSVRGTTNTGELFF	TGTGCCAGCAGTGTTCGAGGGACAACGAACACCGGGGAGCTGTTTTTT
TRBV28	TRBJ1-6	NA	NA	CAGGSSYNSPLHF	TGTGCCGGGGGGAGCTCCTATAATTCACCCCTCCACTTT